Presented here are 21 T cell receptor beta chains from one specimen sequenced in a study of Tregs in tolerant kidney transplant recipients. Antigens for these TCRs are unknown. Method: immunoSEQ multiplex PCR; TCRdb's copy keeps in-frame clones and lacks some. Among just under 45,000 clones listed, 95% to 96% were seen once. Sequencing was carried out using Tregs from blood cultured with allogeneic cells. Source of these receptors: a human donor in good health.

Only a few counts were recorded for this clone. The CDR3, as DNA: TGTGCCAGCGGCCCTGGGGGGTATGGCTACACCTTC. Its protein is CASGPGGYGYTF. This rearrangement joins TRBV2 to TRBJ1-2, with D possibly being TRBD1 (5 bases). Trimming pared 8 bases from V and 5 bases from J, leaving 12 bases between. CDR1 and CDR2 from the germline V gene are SNHLY and FYNNEI. The CDR3 covers 12 residues.

The chain couples TRBV7-9 to TRBJ2-3; D might be TRBD2 (5 bases). CDR1 is SEHNR, CDR2 FQNEAQ, per germline (reference sequence). This CDR3 comprises 12 residues. Trimming cost V 2 bases and J 12 bases, with 12 bases left between them. The CDR3 sequence: CASSLIGVIQYF. CDR3 coding DNA: TGTGCCAGCAGCTTAATCGGGGTTATCCAGTATTTT.

V usage is TRBV7-3 and J usage is TRBJ1-6; D is perhaps TRBD1 (5 bases). Trimming cost V 0 bases and J 8 bases, with 11 bases left between them. The CDR3 length is 15 residues. CDR1 is SGHTA and CDR2 is FQGTGA in the germline V gene. CDR3 in amino acids: CASSLTFGGDSPLHF. As DNA, the CDR3 is TGTGCCAGCAGCTTAACGTTCGGAGGGGATTCACCCCTCCACTTT. The whole variable domain, remainder taken from reference TRBV7-3 and TRBJ1-6, is GAGVSQTPSNKVTEKGKYVELRCDPISGHTALYWYRQSLGQGPEFLIYFQGTGAADDSGLPNDRFFAVRPEGSVSTLKIQRTERGDSAVYLCASSLTFGGDSPLHFGNGTRLTVT.

This clone was detected only a few times. CDR3 protein: CASSEPRTSGAGELFF. CDR3 in DNA: TGTGCCAGCAGCGAGCCCCGGACTAGCGGGGCCGGGGAGCTGTTTTTT. The rearrangement uses TRBV9 and TRBJ2-2; 12 nucleotides agree with TRBD2. CDR1 SGDLS and CDR2 YYNGEE come from the germline V gene. Germline trimming cut 3 bases from V and 6 bases from J; bases unmatched to any gene: 6. CDR3 length: 16 amino acids.

This sequence joins TRBV13 and TRBJ2-7; D may be TRBD1 (5 bases). CDR1 and CDR2 (germline): PRHDT, FYEKMQ (reference sequence). The CDR3 has 14 amino acids. V dropped 5 bases and J dropped 4 bases, with 15 bases sitting between them. The CDR3 protein is CASSPPYPGYEQYF. CDR3 nucleotide sequence: TGTGCCAGCAGCCCGCCATACCCAGGGTACGAGCAGTACTTC. The full variable domain, completed using reference TRBV13 and TRBJ2-7, is AAGVIQSPRHLIKEKRETATLKCYPIPRHDTVYWYQQGPGQDPQFLISFYEKMQSDKGSIPDRFSAQQFSDYHSELNMSSLELGDSALYFCASSPPYPGYEQYFGPGTRLTVT.

The CDR3 nucleotides read TGTGCCAGCAGCACCGGGGATTGGGGAATGAACACTGAAGCTTTCTTT. This encodes CASSTGDWGMNTEAFF. The chain uses TRBV11-2 and TRBJ1-1; D remains ambiguous. Trimming pared 5 bases from V and 0 bases from J, leaving 16 bases between. The CDR3 loop spans 16 amino acids. From germline, CDR1 is SGHAT and CDR2 FQNNGV.

The rearrangement uses TRBV19 and TRBJ1-2; D might be TRBD1 (6 bases). Trimming left V 5 bases short and J 0 bases short, with 13 bases between. The length of the CDR3 is 15 residues. CDR1 LNHDA and CDR2 SQIVND come from the germline V gene (reference sequence). The CDR3 loop reads CASSEWTVANYGYTF. The CDR3 DNA is TGTGCCAGTAGTGAATGGACAGTCGCTAACTATGGCTACACCTTC.

The chain combines TRBV9 with TRBJ1-3; D gene unclear. Germline-derived CDR1 and CDR2 are SGDLS and YYNGEE. The CDR3 has 15 residues. V lost 0 bases and J 0 bases, leaving 7 bases between the germline ends. CDR3 DNA: TGTGCCAGCAGCGTAGGAGGGAGCTCTGGAAACACCATATATTTT. It translates to CASSVGGSSGNTIYF.

The chain joins TRBV9 to TRBJ1-4, with D possibly TRBD1 on 5 matching bases. Trimming left V 4 bases short and J 5 bases short, with 18 bases between. The CDR3 contains 16 residues. Per the germline V gene, CDR1 is SGDLS and CDR2 is YYNGEE. The CDR3 region has the DNA TGTGCCAGCAGCCCACACCTGGGGGGGGTGAATGAAAAACTGTTTTTT. This sequence encodes CASSPHLGGVNEKLFF.

The chain uses TRBV18 and TRBJ1-4, with TRBD1 as a possible D gene (5 bases). V shed 1 base and J shed 0 bases, with 9 bases lying between them. Per germline, CDR1 KGHSH and CDR2 LQKENI. This CDR3 comprises 16 residues. The CDR3 nucleotides read TGTGCCAGCTCACCACAACCGACAGCAACTAATGAAAAACTGTTTTTT. Its translation is CASSPQPTATNEKLFF.

V usage is TRBV5-1 and J usage is TRBJ2-3; unclear D gene. The germline V gene encodes CDR1 SGHRS and CDR2 YFSETQ. V gave up 5 bases and J gave up 2 bases, with 15 bases separating them. The length of the CDR3 is 15 residues. This CDR3 is CASRLGAISTDTQYF. The DNA of the CDR3 is TGCGCCAGCAGGCTCGGAGCCATCTCCACAGATACGCAGTATTTT.

Here the CDR3 reads CASSLGSTGNTIYF. CDR3 coding DNA: TGCGCCAGCAGCCTGGGGTCTACTGGAAACACCATATATTTT. The rearrangement joins TRBV4-1 to TRBJ1-3, with no clear D. In germline, CDR1 is MGHRA, CDR2 YSYEKL. CDR3 size: 14 residues. The V end lost 4 bases, the J end lost 2 bases, and 9 bases lay between the germline ends.

In its sample, this clone was seen once. The chain recombines TRBV7-2 with TRBJ1-1; TRBD1 might be the D (5 bases). This CDR3 spans 12 amino acids. V lost 7 bases to trimming and J lost 11 bases, with 17 bases between them. Germline V gene sequence: CDR1 SGHTA, CDR2 FQGNSA. The CDR3 is CASTLGTLGAFF. The CDR3 DNA reads TGTGCCAGCACCCTAGGGACGCTCGGGGCTTTCTTT.

V and J are TRBV7-3 and TRBJ2-2, with 9 positions matching TRBD1. Germline trimming cut 3 bases from V and 6 bases from J; bases unmatched to any gene: 5. The CDR3 loop spans 15 amino acids. The germline V gene has CDR1 SGHTA and CDR2 FQGTGA. This CDR3 is CASSFRGTGPGELFF. CDR3 DNA: TGTGCCAGCAGCTTCCGTGGGACAGGGCCCGGGGAGCTGTTTTTT.

The gene calls are TRBV18 and TRBJ2-7, with 12 bases identical to TRBD2. This CDR3 has 15 residues. With V trimmed by 10 bases and J by 3 bases, 10 bases remained unmatched. Germline V gene lookup returns CDR1 KGHSH and CDR2 LQKENI. The CDR3 sequence is CATARTSGDRYEQYF. DNA of the CDR3: TGTGCCACCGCTCGGACTAGCGGGGACCGCTACGAGCAGTACTTC.

The rearrangement uses TRBV2 and TRBJ1-1; 7 bases map to TRBD1. Germline V CDR1 and CDR2: SNHLY, FYNNEI. This CDR3 comprises 15 residues. With V trimmed by 6 bases and J by 4 bases, 11 bases remained unmatched. The CDR3 DNA sequence: TGTGCCAGCAGAGGTCATGGGACAGAGGGCACTGAAGCTTTCTTT. It encodes CASRGHGTEGTEAFF. Together with reference TRBV2 and TRBJ1-1, the CDR3 gives the full variable domain: EPEVTQTPSHQVTQMGQEVILRCVPISNHLYFYWYRQILGQKVEFLVSFYNNEISEKSEIFDDQFSVERPDGSNFTLKIRSTKLEDSAMYFCASRGHGTEGTEAFFGQGTRLTVV.

This chain joins TRBV7-2 and TRBJ2-5, with D perhaps TRBD1 or TRBD2 (5 bases each). The V gene's germline CDR1 is SGHTA and CDR2 FQGNSA. This CDR3 is 14 amino acids long. Trimming removed 5 bases from V and 1 base from J, with 11 bases in between. The CDR3 region is CASSPLGGQETQYF. In DNA, the CDR3 is TGTGCCAGCAGCCCCCTTGGGGGCCAAGAGACCCAGTACTTC.

This chain joins TRBV5-6 and TRBJ2-2; no reliable D call. V dropped 2 bases and J dropped 1 base, with 9 bases sitting between them. This CDR3 comprises 15 residues. CDR1 and CDR2 (germline): SGHDT, YYEEEE. As DNA, the CDR3 is TGTGCCAGCAGCTTCTGGCAGAGGAACACCGGGGAGCTGTTTTTT. Translated: CASSFWQRNTGELFF.

The CDR3 loop is CASSLSTGVTEAFF. The CDR3 DNA reads TGTGCCAGCAGCCTATCGACAGGGGTTACTGAAGCTTTCTTT. This chain joins TRBV4-2 and TRBJ1-1, with 8 bases lining up with TRBD1. The CDR3 sequence is 14 residues long. Germline V lookup: CDR1 LGHNA, CDR2 YNFKEQ. With V trimmed by 4 bases and J by 5 bases, 6 bases remained unmatched.

J is TRBJ1-2 and V is TRBV9; 8 positions agree with TRBD1. Germline V gene sequence: CDR1 SGDLS, CDR2 YYNGEE. This CDR3 is built from 15 residues. V lost 3 bases and J lost 3; bases outside the gene matches: 7. CDR3 DNA sequence: TGTGCCAGCAGCGCCGGGACAGGAGGGGACTATGGCTACACCTTC. The encoded protein is CASSAGTGGDYGYTF.

The CDR3 coding sequence is TGCGCCAGCAGCTTGGACCGACAGGGTAGGTTGGCTTTCTTT. This encodes CASSLDRQGRLAFF. This chain links TRBV5-1 with TRBJ1-1, with 7 bases matching TRBD1. Germline V gene sequence: CDR1 SGHRS, CDR2 YFSETQ. The CDR3 consists of 14 residues. Losses at the gene ends were 0 bases for V and 11 bases for J; bases not matched to a gene: 10.